A single sample is the source of the 2 T cell receptor beta chains below, sequenced in a study of T cells in localized non-small cell lung cancer. The data were produced by immunoSEQ multiplex PCR, yet TCRdb's version contains in-frame clones alone and is incomplete. This sample has 25,000 to 35,000 clones, with over 75% found just once. The sample was peripheral blood mononuclear cells, taken before any cancer treatment. Every receptor here comes from a woman between 35 and 75 years old with stage III lung adenocarcinoma.

This clone was picked up one time. This sequence joins TRBV9 and TRBJ1-5, with 7 positions matching TRBD1. The CDR3 loop spans 15 amino acids. The germline V gene encodes CDR1 SGDLS and CDR2 YYNGEE. Unmatched junction bases numbered 4, after V lost 3 bases and J lost 1 base. CDR3 DNA: TGTGCCAGCAGCGGACAGGGACGGAGCAATCAGCCCCAGCATTTT. Translated: CASSGQGRSNQPQHF.

The chain recombines TRBV20-1 with TRBJ2-7; D is ambiguous. Trimming shortened V by 3 bases and J by 4 bases, and 4 bases separated the two germline ends. CDR1 DFQATT and CDR2 SNEGSKA come from the germline V gene (reference sequence). The CDR3 loop spans 10 amino acids. CDR3 residues: CSARGYEQYF. CDR3 DNA sequence: TGCAGTGCTAGGGGGTACGAGCAGTACTTC.